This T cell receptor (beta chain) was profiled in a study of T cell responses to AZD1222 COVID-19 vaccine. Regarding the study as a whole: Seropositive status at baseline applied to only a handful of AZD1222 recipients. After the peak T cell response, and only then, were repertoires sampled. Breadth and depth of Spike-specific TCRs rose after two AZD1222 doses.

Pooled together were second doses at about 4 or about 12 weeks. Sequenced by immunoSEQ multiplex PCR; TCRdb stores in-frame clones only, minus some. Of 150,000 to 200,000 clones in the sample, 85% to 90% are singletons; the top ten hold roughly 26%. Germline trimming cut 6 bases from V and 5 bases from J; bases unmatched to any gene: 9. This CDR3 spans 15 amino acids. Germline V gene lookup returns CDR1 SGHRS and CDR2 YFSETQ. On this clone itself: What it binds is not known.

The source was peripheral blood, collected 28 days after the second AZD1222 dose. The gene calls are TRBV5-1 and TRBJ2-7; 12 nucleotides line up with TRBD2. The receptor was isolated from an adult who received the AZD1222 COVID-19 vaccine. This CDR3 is CASKETSGSIDEQYF. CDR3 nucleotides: TGCGCCAGCAAGGAGACTAGCGGGAGTATCGACGAGCAGTACTTC. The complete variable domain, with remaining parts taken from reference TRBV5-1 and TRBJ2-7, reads KAGVTQTPRYLIKTRGQQVTLSCSPISGHRSVSWYQQTPGQGLQFLFEYFSETQRNKGNFPGRFSGRQFSNSRSEMNVSTLELGDSALYLCASKETSGSIDEQYFGPGTRLTVT.